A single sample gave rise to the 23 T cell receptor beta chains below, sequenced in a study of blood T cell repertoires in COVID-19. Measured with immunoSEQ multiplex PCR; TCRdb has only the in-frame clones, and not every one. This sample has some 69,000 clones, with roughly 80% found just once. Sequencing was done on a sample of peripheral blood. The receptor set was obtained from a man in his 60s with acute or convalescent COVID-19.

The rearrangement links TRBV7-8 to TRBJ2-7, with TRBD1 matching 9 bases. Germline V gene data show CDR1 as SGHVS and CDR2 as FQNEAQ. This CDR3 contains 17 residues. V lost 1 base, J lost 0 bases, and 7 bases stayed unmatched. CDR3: CASSLVGQGRSSYEQYF. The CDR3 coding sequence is TGTGCCAGCAGCTTAGTGGGACAGGGAAGGAGCTCCTACGAGCAGTACTTC.

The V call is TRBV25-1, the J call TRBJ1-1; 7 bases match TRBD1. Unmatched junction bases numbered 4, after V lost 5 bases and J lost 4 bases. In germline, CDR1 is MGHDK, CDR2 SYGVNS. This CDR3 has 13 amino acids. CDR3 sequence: CASSQGGGTEAFF. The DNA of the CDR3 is TGTGCCAGCAGTCAAGGGGGCGGCACTGAAGCTTTCTTT.

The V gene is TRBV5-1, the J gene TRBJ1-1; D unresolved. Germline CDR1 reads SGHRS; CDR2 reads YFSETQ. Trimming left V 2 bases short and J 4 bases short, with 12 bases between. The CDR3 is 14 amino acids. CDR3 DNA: TGCGCCAGCAGCTTTATGAGGGAGGGCACTGAAGCTTTCTTT. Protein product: CASSFMREGTEAFF.

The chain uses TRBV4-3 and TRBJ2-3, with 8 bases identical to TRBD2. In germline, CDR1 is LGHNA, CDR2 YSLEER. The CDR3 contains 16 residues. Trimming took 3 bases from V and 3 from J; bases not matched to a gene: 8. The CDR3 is CASSHPSGGGTDTQYF. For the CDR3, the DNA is TGCGCCAGCAGCCATCCAAGCGGGGGAGGGACAGATACGCAGTATTTT.

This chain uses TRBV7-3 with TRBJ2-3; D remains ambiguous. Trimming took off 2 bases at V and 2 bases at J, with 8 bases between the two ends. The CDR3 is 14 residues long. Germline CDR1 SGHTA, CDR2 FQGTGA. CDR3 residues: CASSLEANTDTQYF. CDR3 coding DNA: TGTGCCAGCAGCTTAGAGGCAAACACAGATACGCAGTATTTT.

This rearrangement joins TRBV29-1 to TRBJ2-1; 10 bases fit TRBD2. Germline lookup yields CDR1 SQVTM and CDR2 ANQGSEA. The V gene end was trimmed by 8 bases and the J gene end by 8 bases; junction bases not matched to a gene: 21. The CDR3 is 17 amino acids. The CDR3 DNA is TGCAGCACCTCCCCCGGCTCATTTAGCGGGGGGAATTATGAGCAGTTCTTC. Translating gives CSTSPGSFSGGNYEQFF.

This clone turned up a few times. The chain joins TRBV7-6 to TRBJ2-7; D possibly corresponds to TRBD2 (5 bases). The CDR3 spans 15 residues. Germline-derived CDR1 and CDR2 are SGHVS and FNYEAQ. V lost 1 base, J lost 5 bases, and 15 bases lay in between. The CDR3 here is CASSLDFSSPNEQYF. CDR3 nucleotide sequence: TGTGCCAGCAGCTTAGATTTTTCTAGCCCCAACGAGCAGTACTTC. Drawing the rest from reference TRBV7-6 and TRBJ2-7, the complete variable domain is GAGVSQSPRYKVTKRGQDVALRCDPISGHVSLYWYRQALGQGPEFLTYFNYEAQQDKSGLPNDRFSAERPEGSISTLTIQRTEQRDSAMYRCASSLDFSSPNEQYFGPGTRLTVT.

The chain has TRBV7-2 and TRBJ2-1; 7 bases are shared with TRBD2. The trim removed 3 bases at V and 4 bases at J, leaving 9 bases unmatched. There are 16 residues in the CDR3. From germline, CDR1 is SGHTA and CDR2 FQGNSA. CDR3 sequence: CASSLFGGGGYNEQFF. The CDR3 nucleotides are TGTGCCAGCAGCTTGTTCGGCGGGGGTGGGTACAATGAGCAGTTCTTC. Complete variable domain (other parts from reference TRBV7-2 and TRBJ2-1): GAGVSQSPSNKVTEKGKDVELRCDPISGHTALYWYRQSLGQGLEFLIYFQGNSAPDKSGLPSDRFSAERTGGSVSTLTIQRTQQEDSAVYLCASSLFGGGGYNEQFFGPGTRLTVL.

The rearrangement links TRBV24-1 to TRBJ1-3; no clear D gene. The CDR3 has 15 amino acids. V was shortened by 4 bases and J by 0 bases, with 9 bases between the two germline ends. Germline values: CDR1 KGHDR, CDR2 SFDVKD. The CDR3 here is CATSDPPGSGNTIYF. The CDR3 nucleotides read TGTGCCACCAGTGACCCGCCCGGCTCTGGAAACACCATATATTTT.

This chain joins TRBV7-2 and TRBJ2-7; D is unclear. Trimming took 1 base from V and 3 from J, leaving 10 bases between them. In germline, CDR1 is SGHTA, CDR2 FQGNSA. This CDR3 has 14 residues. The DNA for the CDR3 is TGTGCCAGCAGCTTAGTGAGGTTGCGCTACGAGCAGTACTTC. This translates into CASSLVRLRYEQYF. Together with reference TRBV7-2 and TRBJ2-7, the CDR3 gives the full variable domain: GAGVSQSPSNKVTEKGKDVELRCDPISGHTALYWYRQSLGQGLEFLIYFQGNSAPDKSGLPSDRFSAERTGGSVSTLTIQRTQQEDSAVYLCASSLVRLRYEQYFGPGTRLTVT.

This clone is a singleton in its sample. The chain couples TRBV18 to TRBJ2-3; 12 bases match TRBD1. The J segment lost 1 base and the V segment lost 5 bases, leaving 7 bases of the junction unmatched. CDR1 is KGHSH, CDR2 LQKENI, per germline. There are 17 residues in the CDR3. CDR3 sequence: CASSAGQGAAGTDTQYF. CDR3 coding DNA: TGTGCCAGCTCAGCGGGACAGGGGGCCGCTGGCACAGATACGCAGTATTTT.

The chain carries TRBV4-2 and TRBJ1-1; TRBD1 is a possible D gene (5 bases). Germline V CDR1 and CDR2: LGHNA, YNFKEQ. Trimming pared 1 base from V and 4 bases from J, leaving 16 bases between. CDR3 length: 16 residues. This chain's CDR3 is CASSQGPEQGGTEAFF. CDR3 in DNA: TGTGCCAGCAGCCAAGGCCCCGAGCAGGGCGGCACTGAAGCTTTCTTT.

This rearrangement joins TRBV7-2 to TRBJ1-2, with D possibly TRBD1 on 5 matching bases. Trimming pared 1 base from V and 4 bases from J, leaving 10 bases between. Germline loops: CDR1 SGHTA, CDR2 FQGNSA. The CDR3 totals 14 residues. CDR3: CASSLDQGTYGYTF. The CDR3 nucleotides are TGTGCCAGCAGCTTAGACCAGGGTACCTATGGCTACACCTTC.

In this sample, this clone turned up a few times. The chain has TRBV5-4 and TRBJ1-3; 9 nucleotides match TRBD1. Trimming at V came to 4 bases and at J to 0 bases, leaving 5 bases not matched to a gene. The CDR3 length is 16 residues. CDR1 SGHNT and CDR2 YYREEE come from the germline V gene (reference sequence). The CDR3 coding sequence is TGTGCCAGCAGCAGGGGACAGGGCCTCTCTGGAAACACCATATATTTT. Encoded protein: CASSRGQGLSGNTIYF.

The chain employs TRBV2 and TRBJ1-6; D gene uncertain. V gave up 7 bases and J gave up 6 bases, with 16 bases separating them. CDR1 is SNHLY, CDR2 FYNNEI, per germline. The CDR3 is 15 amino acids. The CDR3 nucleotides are TGTGCCAGCATCGGACGGGGAAGGGCTAATTCACCCCTCCACTTT. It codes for CASIGRGRANSPLHF.

The CDR3, as DNA: TGTGCCAGCAGTGAAGCACTACAAACCGAGGCTTTCTTT. As protein: CASSEALQTEAFF. The gene calls are TRBV6-1 and TRBJ1-1; D not resolved. V was shortened by 0 bases and J by 11 bases, with 13 bases between the two germline ends. From germline, CDR1 is MNHNS and CDR2 SASEGT. The CDR3 totals 13 residues.

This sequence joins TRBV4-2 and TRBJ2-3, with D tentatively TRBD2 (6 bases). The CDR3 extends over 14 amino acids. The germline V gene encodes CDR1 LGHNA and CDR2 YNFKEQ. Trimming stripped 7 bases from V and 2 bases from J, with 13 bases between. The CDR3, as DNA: TGTGCCAGCAACCTGGGGGGTTCCACAGATACGCAGTATTTT. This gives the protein CASNLGGSTDTQYF.

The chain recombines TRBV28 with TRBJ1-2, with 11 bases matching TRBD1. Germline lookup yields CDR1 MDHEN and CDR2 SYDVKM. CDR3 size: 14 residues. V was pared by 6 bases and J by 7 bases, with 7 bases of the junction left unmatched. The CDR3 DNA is TGTGCCAGCAGCCTCGGACAGGGGGCGCGTGGCTACACCTTC. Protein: CASSLGQGARGYTF.

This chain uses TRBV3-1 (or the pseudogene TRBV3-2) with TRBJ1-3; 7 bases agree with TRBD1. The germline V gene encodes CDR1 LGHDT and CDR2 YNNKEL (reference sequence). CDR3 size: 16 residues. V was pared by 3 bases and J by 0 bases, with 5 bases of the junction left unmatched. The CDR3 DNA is TGTGCCAGCAGCCAGATAACAGGGGACTCTGGAAACACCATATATTTT. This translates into CASSQITGDSGNTIYF.

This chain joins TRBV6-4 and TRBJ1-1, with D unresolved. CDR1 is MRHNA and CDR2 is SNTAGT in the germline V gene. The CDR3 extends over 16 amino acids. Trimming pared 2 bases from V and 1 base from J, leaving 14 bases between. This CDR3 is CASSDPKHERNTEAFF. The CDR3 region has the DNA TGTGCCAGCAGTGACCCGAAACATGAAAGGAACACTGAAGCTTTCTTT.

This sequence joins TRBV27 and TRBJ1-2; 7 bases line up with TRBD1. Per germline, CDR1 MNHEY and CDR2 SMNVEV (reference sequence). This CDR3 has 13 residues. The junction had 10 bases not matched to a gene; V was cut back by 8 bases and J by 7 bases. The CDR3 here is CASGLRGRSGYTF. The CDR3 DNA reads TGTGCCAGCGGCTTAAGGGGGCGCTCTGGCTACACCTTC.

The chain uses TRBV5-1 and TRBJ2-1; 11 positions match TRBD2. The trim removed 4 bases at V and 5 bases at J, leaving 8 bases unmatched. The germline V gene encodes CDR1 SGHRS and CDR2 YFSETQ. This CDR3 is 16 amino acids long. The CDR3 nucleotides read TGCGCCAGCAGCCTTCCGGGACTAGCGGTAAACAATGAGCAGTTCTTC. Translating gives CASSLPGLAVNNEQFF.

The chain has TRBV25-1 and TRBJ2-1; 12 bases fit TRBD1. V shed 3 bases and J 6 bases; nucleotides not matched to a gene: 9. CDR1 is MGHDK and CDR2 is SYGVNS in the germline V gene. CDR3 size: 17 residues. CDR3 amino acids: CASSDLAGQGASNEQFF. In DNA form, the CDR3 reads TGTGCCAGCAGTGACCTAGCGGGACAGGGGGCGTCCAATGAGCAGTTCTTC.